These T cell receptor beta chains were read from a single sample in a study of cytomegalovirus exposure and HLA in healthy donors. Here immunoSEQ multiplex PCR was the method, and the copy in TCRdb shows in-frame clones only, minus some. The data show under 200,000 clones, over 80% seen once. Sequences were obtained from PBMCs. Source of these receptors: a girl aged 10 to 17 in good health and CMV-seropositive. Each CDR3 is given with its conserved first and last residue. The D gene is left open where the match is weak. The size of a clone is reported for some rows only, either as once, few or many, or as a class for expanded clones.

TRBV6-1,TRBJ2-7,few,15,TRBD2,TGTGCCAGCAGTGAATTGGGAGGGACTTGGGGCGAGCAGTACTTC,CASSELGGTWGEQYF
TRBV5-6,TRBJ1-4,few,13,-,TGTGCCAGCAGCGCCGGACTGGGGGAAAAACTGTTTTTT,CASSAGLGEKLFF
TRBV6-1,TRBJ1-2,-,13,-,TGTGCCAGCCGCCCCGCTGGGGCTGGCGGCTACACCTTC,CASRPAGAGGYTF
TRBV5-1,TRBJ1-2,-,13,-,TGCGCCAGCAGCACAGACACAGGGCTCGGCTACACCTTC,CASSTDTGLGYTF
TRBV4-2,TRBJ2-5,-,14,-,TGTGCCAGCAGCCCGCGGGACAGCGAAGAGACCCAGTACTTC,CASSPRDSEETQYF
TRBV7-8,TRBJ1-4,-,15,-,TGTGCCAGCAGCTTAGATGGTGCAGGATATCAAAAACTGTTTTTT,CASSLDGAGYQKLFF
TRBV10-3,TRBJ2-5,-,14,TRBD1,TGTGCCATCAGTGAGTCGGGACAGCAAGAGACCCAGTACTTC,CAISESGQQETQYF
TRBV14,TRBJ1-2,-,15,-,TGTGCCAGCAGCCAAGCCGGTGCGGGTGGCTATGGCTACACCTTC,CASSQAGAGGYGYTF
TRBV7-9,TRBJ1-5,once,14,-,TGTGCCAGCAGCATACAGGATAGCAATCAGCCCCAGCATTTT,CASSIQDSNQPQHF
TRBV11-2,TRBJ2-3,few,13,TRBD1,TGTGCCAGCAGCTTAGGACAGGGGTATACGCAGTATTTT,CASSLGQGYTQYF
TRBV19,TRBJ1-4,-,12,TRBD1,TGTGCCAGTACCGGGACAGCAAGAAAACTGTTTTTT,CASTGTARKLFF
TRBV5-4,TRBJ2-1,-,15,TRBD2,TGTGCCAGCAGCTCCCCCACTAGCGGCCACAATGAGCAGTTCTTC,CASSSPTSGHNEQFF
TRBV27,TRBJ2-7,-,16,TRBD1,TGTGCCAGCAGTTTATCGGCAGGGACAGGAACCTACGAGCAGTACTTC,CASSLSAGTGTYEQYF
TRBV10-1,TRBJ2-5,-,13,TRBD1,TGCGCCAGCAGCCGACAGGGTCGGGAGACCCAGTACTTC,CASSRQGRETQYF
TRBV18,TRBJ2-5,-,16,TRBD2,TGTGCCAGCTCACCAAGTTTTGCTAGCGGGCCAGAGACCCAGTACTTC,CASSPSFASGPETQYF
TRBV9,TRBJ1-1,-,14,TRBD1,TGTGCCAGCAGCGTTGCAGGGGGTTTTACTGAAGCTTTCTTT,CASSVAGGFTEAFF
TRBV5-4,TRBJ2-7,-,16,TRBD2,TGTGCCAGCAGCCAAAAAACTAGCGGGGTATCCTACGAGCAGTACTTC,CASSQKTSGVSYEQYF
TRBV19,TRBJ1-5,once,13,TRBD1,TGTGCCAGTACCGGGACAGGGATAGGCTCCCAGCATTTT,CASTGTGIGSQHF
TRBV7-8,TRBJ2-5,once,16,TRBD1,TGTGCCAGCAGCTTAGGAGGGACAGGGGTGGTTGAGACCCAGTACTTC,CASSLGGTGVVETQYF
TRBV4-2,TRBJ2-7,-,15,TRBD2,TGTGCCAGCAGCCAGGGGGGACTAGCGGGAGATGAGCAGTACTTC,CASSQGGLAGDEQYF
TRBV27,TRBJ1-2,-,11,-,TGTGCCAGCACCTATAACTATGGCTACACCTTC,CASTYNYGYTF
TRBV5-1,TRBJ1-1,once,16,-,TGCGCCAGCAGCTTGCGGGGGAAGGGCGGTGGGCGTGAAGCTTTCTTT,CASSLRGKGGGREAFF
TRBV6-6,TRBJ1-1,-,13,TRBD1,TGTGCCAGCAGTGGGACAGACGCAGCGGAAGCTTTCTTT,CASSGTDAAEAFF
TRBV30,TRBJ1-3,-,14,-,TGTGCCTGGAGTCTGCGGGTCTCTGGAAACACCATATATTTT,CAWSLRVSGNTIYF
TRBV7-2,TRBJ1-5,-,13,TRBD1,TGTGCCAGCAGCAGACAGGGAAATGGGCCCCAGCATTTT,CASSRQGNGPQHF
TRBV15,TRBJ1-1,few,16,-,TGTGCCACCAGCAGAGATATCCAGGGGTTCTTTACTGAAGCTTTCTTT,CATSRDIQGFFTEAFF
TRBV29-1,TRBJ1-2,-,13,TRBD1,TGCAGCGTTGGACAGGGCATCGGCTATGGCTACACCTTC,CSVGQGIGYGYTF
TRBV29-1,TRBJ1-2,-,12,TRBD1,TGCAGCGTGGACAGGGAGAGCTATGGCTACACCTTC,CSVDRESYGYTF
TRBV6-1,TRBJ2-1,-,15,TRBD1,TGTGCCAGCAAACCGATCGGGACAGCATACAATGAGCAGTTCTTC,CASKPIGTAYNEQFF
TRBV19,TRBJ1-2,-,14,-,TGTGCCAGTAGTCCGGGTCTTATCGGCGGGGGCTACACCTTC,CASSPGLIGGGYTF
TRBV7-2,TRBJ2-2,-,14,-,TGTGCCAGCAGCTTGGGGAGTTCAACCGGGGAGCTGTTTTTT,CASSLGSSTGELFF
TRBV25-1,TRBJ2-7,once,13,-,TGTGCCAGCAGTGAAGGGGAGAAGTACGAGCAGTACTTC,CASSEGEKYEQYF
TRBV28,TRBJ1-1,-,15,-,TGTGCCAGCAGTCCCCGACAGATTAAGAACACTGAAGCTTTCTTT,CASSPRQIKNTEAFF
TRBV5-1,TRBJ1-3,-,16,-,TGCGCCAGCACCACAGGGCCCTTTGCCTCTGGAAACACCATATATTTT,CASTTGPFASGNTIYF
TRBV6-5,TRBJ1-1,once,15,-,TGTGCCAGCAGTTACTCCCGCACCCTATTCACTGAAGCTTTCTTT,CASSYSRTLFTEAFF
TRBV7-6,TRBJ2-3,-,14,-,TGTGCCAGCAGCACTCAGACTAGCACAGATACGCAGTATTTT,CASSTQTSTDTQYF
TRBV5-1,TRBJ2-1,-,13,-,TGCGCCAGCAGCTTGGAGGGGGTAACTGAGCAGTTCTTC,CASSLEGVTEQFF
TRBV5-1,TRBJ2-2,-,15,-,TGCGCCAGCAGTCCTGGGGGGGCCGACACCGGGGAGCTGTTTTTT,CASSPGGADTGELFF
TRBV28,TRBJ1-1,few,14,-,TGTGCCAGCAGTTTCTTTGGGGGGAGCGGTGAAGCTTTCTTT,CASSFFGGSGEAFF
TRBV7-9,TRBJ2-7,-,16,TRBD1,TGTGCCAGCAGCTTAGCCCGGACAGGTGAATCCTACGAGCAGTACTTC,CASSLARTGESYEQYF
TRBV29-1,TRBJ2-7,-,14,TRBD2,TGCAGCGTCGCCAGGACTAGCGGGGGTTACGAGCAGTACTTC,CSVARTSGGYEQYF
TRBV20-1,TRBJ2-4,-,11,-,TGCAGTGCTACAGGCGAAAACATTCAGTACTTC,CSATGENIQYF
TRBV5-1,TRBJ2-2,once,15,TRBD1,TGCGCCAGCATCGGGACAGCCCCGGGTCCCGGGGAGCTGTTTTTT,CASIGTAPGPGELFF
TRBV10-1,TRBJ1-5,-,13,-,TGCGCCAGCAGAACCAGGGTTAGTCAGCCCCAGCATTTT,CASRTRVSQPQHF
TRBV28,TRBJ2-3,-,15,TRBD1,TGTGCCAGCAGTTCTGGACAGGACGGCACAGATACGCAGTATTTT,CASSSGQDGTDTQYF
TRBV6-6,TRBJ2-1,-,15,TRBD2,TGTGCCAGCAGTTACTCTGGGGGGGTTTACAATGAGCAGTTCTTC,CASSYSGGVYNEQFF